The T cell receptor beta chain described here comes from a study of T cell repertoires in cytomegalovirus infection. For the study at large: It can be stated that public TCR beta signatures indicated CMV infection as well as a matching HLA type.

This clonotype was detected many times. TCRdb re-derived calls from the reads in MiXCR, one entry per CDR3 protein. The table lists over 150,000 distinct CDR3 sequences, roughly a fifth of them singletons, with approximately 2.9% in the top ten. The source is a human donor in good health (CMV status not recorded). Some clones in this sample may be carry-over from other donors' samples. The source material was PBMCs.

CDR3 region: CASSFEGNKGYTF. Here the CDR3 DNA reads TGTGCCAGCAGCTTCGAAGGCAATAAGGGCTACACCTTC. V gene TRBV7-9 combines with J gene TRBJ1-2, with unresolved D. Germline loops: CDR1 SEHNR, CDR2 FQNEAQ (reference sequence). The V and J ends lost 3 bases and 8 bases respectively, with 13 bases between them. The CDR3 runs 13 residues.